This is a list of T cell receptor beta chains from one sample in a study of blood T cell repertoires in COVID-19. Clones were sequenced by immunoSEQ multiplex PCR, and TCRdb holds only the in-frame ones, with some missing. The sample has some 300,000 clones, roughly 87% seen once. The sequencing input was PBMCs or T cells enriched from blood (not recorded which). The receptors originated from a woman under 40 who had recovered from COVID-19. Both conserved end residues are part of each CDR3. The D gene is left open where the match is weak. Not every row has a clone size; where given, it reads once, few, many or a size class.

clone_size: .
v_call: TRBV9
d_call: TRBD1
j_call: TRBJ2-1
cdr3_aa: CASSVDRGEQFF
cdr3_nt: TGTGCCAGCAGCGTCGACAGGGGGGAGCAGTTCTTC

clone_size: once
v_call: TRBV4-1
d_call: .
j_call: TRBJ1-3
cdr3_aa: CASSQISGGGTIYF
cdr3_nt: TGCGCCAGCAGCCAAATTTCGGGTGGGGGGACCATATATTTT

clone_size: .
v_call: TRBV30
d_call: .
j_call: TRBJ1-5
cdr3_aa: CAWSGPQGRDNQPQHF
cdr3_nt: TGTGCCTGGAGTGGACCGCAGGGGAGGGACAATCAGCCCCAGCATTTT

clone_size: .
v_call: TRBV28
d_call: .
j_call: TRBJ1-5
cdr3_aa: CASSWGGGQPQHF
cdr3_nt: TGTGCCAGCAGTTGGGGGGGAGGACAGCCCCAGCATTTT

clone_size: .
v_call: TRBV2
d_call: .
j_call: TRBJ2-7
cdr3_aa: CASKQGGYEQYF
cdr3_nt: TGTGCCAGCAAACAGGGTGGGTACGAGCAGTACTTC

clone_size: .
v_call: TRBV30
d_call: TRBD1
j_call: TRBJ2-7
cdr3_aa: CAWSALWDSLIYEQYF
cdr3_nt: TGTGCCTGGAGCGCCCTATGGGACAGCCTCATCTACGAGCAGTACTTC

clone_size: .
v_call: TRBV28
d_call: .
j_call: TRBJ1-2
cdr3_aa: CASSPRWGRTNYGYTF
cdr3_nt: TGTGCCAGCAGCCCCCGGTGGGGCAGAACTAACTATGGCTACACCTTC

clone_size: .
v_call: TRBV27
d_call: TRBD1
j_call: TRBJ1-2
cdr3_aa: CASSSQGQGGYTF
cdr3_nt: TGTGCCAGCAGTTCACAAGGACAGGGTGGCTACACCTTC

clone_size: .
v_call: TRBV6-4
d_call: .
j_call: TRBJ1-1
cdr3_aa: CASSDRGIPTEAFF
cdr3_nt: TGTGCCAGCAGTGACAGGGGAATACCCACTGAAGCTTTCTTT

clone_size: once
v_call: TRBV6-4
d_call: .
j_call: TRBJ1-6
cdr3_aa: CASSPQGDYNSPLHF
cdr3_nt: TGTGCCAGCAGCCCACAGGGAGATTATAATTCACCCCTCCACTTT

clone_size: .
v_call: TRBV11-2
d_call: TRBD2
j_call: TRBJ2-7
cdr3_aa: CASSVGVGGTSYEQYF
cdr3_nt: TGTGCCAGCAGCGTTGGCGTGGGGGGGACTTCCTACGAGCAGTACTTC

clone_size: .
v_call: TRBV7-2
d_call: .
j_call: TRBJ1-2
cdr3_aa: CASSLATASPGDYGYTF
cdr3_nt: TGTGCCAGCAGCTTAGCCACAGCATCCCCCGGGGACTATGGCTACACCTTC

clone_size: .
v_call: TRBV7-2
d_call: TRBD1
j_call: TRBJ2-3
cdr3_aa: CASSLDRHADTQYF
cdr3_nt: TGTGCCAGCAGCTTGGACAGGCACGCAGATACGCAGTATTTT

clone_size: .
v_call: TRBV2
d_call: TRBD1
j_call: TRBJ2-3
cdr3_aa: CASKDGTGGTDTQYF
cdr3_nt: TGTGCCAGCAAGGACGGGACAGGGGGCACAGATACGCAGTATTTT

clone_size: .
v_call: TRBV7-9
d_call: .
j_call: TRBJ2-3
cdr3_aa: CASAPGPGGTDTQYF
cdr3_nt: TGTGCCAGCGCCCCAGGCCCAGGGGGCACAGATACGCAGTATTTT

clone_size: .
v_call: TRBV7-9
d_call: TRBD1
j_call: TRBJ1-2
cdr3_aa: CASSTSAGGNYGYTF
cdr3_nt: TGTGCCAGCAGCACCAGCGCAGGGGGCAACTATGGCTACACCTTC

clone_size: .
v_call: TRBV27
d_call: .
j_call: TRBJ1-5
cdr3_aa: CASSLQGSNQPQHF
cdr3_nt: TGTGCCAGCAGTTTACAGGGGAGCAATCAGCCCCAGCATTTT

clone_size: .
v_call: TRBV9
d_call: .
j_call: TRBJ1-2
cdr3_aa: CASSVEGAQGPYGYTF
cdr3_nt: TGTGCCAGCAGCGTAGAAGGGGCTCAGGGGCCCTATGGCTACACCTTC

clone_size: once
v_call: TRBV6-5
d_call: .
j_call: TRBJ2-2
cdr3_aa: CAAQTGLNTGELFF
cdr3_nt: TGTGCCGCCCAGACGGGGTTGAACACCGGGGAGCTGTTTTTT

clone_size: once
v_call: TRBV5-1
d_call: .
j_call: TRBJ2-3
cdr3_aa: CASSSRALGADTQYF
cdr3_nt: TGCGCCAGCAGCTCGAGGGCCCTAGGAGCAGATACGCAGTATTTT

clone_size: .
v_call: TRBV2
d_call: .
j_call: TRBJ1-1
cdr3_aa: CASSLTQQNTEAFF
cdr3_nt: TGTGCCAGCAGTCTGACACAGCAGAACACTGAAGCTTTCTTT

clone_size: .
v_call: TRBV7-9
d_call: .
j_call: TRBJ1-2
cdr3_aa: CASKLLGASGYTF
cdr3_nt: TGTGCCAGCAAGTTACTGGGGGCTTCTGGCTACACCTTC

clone_size: .
v_call: TRBV7-6
d_call: .
j_call: TRBJ2-3
cdr3_aa: CASSVRETDTQYF
cdr3_nt: TGTGCCAGCAGCGTCCGGGAGACAGATACGCAGTATTTT

clone_size: .
v_call: TRBV7-9
d_call: .
j_call: TRBJ2-5
cdr3_aa: CASSLDWSVGRETQYF
cdr3_nt: TGTGCCAGCAGCTTAGATTGGTCAGTGGGGAGAGAGACCCAGTACTTC

clone_size: .
v_call: TRBV3-1/TRBV3-2
d_call: .
j_call: TRBJ1-1
cdr3_aa: CASSSRGENTEAFF
cdr3_nt: TGTGCCAGCAGTAGTCGGGGGGAGAACACTGAAGCTTTCTTT

clone_size: .
v_call: TRBV10-3
d_call: TRBD1
j_call: TRBJ2-1
cdr3_aa: CAISEDPGQTNEQFF
cdr3_nt: TGTGCCATCAGTGAGGATCCGGGACAGACCAATGAGCAGTTCTTC

clone_size: once
v_call: TRBV6-5
d_call: .
j_call: TRBJ1-5
cdr3_aa: CASRGRGQPQHF
cdr3_nt: TGTGCCAGCAGGGGAAGGGGACAGCCCCAGCATTTT

clone_size: .
v_call: TRBV6-5
d_call: TRBD2
j_call: TRBJ2-7
cdr3_aa: CAAGTSGFNEQYF
cdr3_nt: TGTGCCGCGGGGACTAGCGGGTTCAACGAGCAGTACTTC

clone_size: many
v_call: TRBV7-8
d_call: TRBD2
j_call: TRBJ2-2
cdr3_aa: CASSPGLAGGRGGELFF
cdr3_nt: TGTGCCAGCAGCCCAGGACTAGCGGGGGGCAGGGGCGGGGAGCTGTTTTTT

clone_size: .
v_call: TRBV28
d_call: TRBD1
j_call: TRBJ1-5
cdr3_aa: CASSSIHRGSNQPQHF
cdr3_nt: TGTGCCAGCAGTTCTATTCACAGGGGGAGCAATCAGCCCCAGCATTTT

clone_size: .
v_call: TRBV7-2
d_call: TRBD1
j_call: TRBJ1-2
cdr3_aa: CASSFTQGANYGYTF
cdr3_nt: TGTGCCAGCAGCTTTACGCAGGGGGCGAACTATGGCTACACCTTC

clone_size: .
v_call: TRBV6-5
d_call: TRBD1
j_call: TRBJ1-1
cdr3_aa: CASSLTGGLNTEAFF
cdr3_nt: TGTGCCAGCAGTCTTACAGGGGGCCTAAACACTGAAGCTTTCTTT

clone_size: .
v_call: TRBV28
d_call: TRBD1
j_call: TRBJ1-2
cdr3_aa: CATQTGAYGYTF
cdr3_nt: TGTGCCACCCAGACAGGGGCCTATGGCTACACCTTC

clone_size: .
v_call: TRBV15
d_call: .
j_call: TRBJ1-2
cdr3_aa: CATSRDRGGYTF
cdr3_nt: TGTGCCACCAGCAGAGATCGGGGTGGCTACACCTTC

clone_size: .
v_call: TRBV24-1
d_call: .
j_call: TRBJ1-5
cdr3_aa: CATSETGSVQPQHF
cdr3_nt: TGTGCCACCAGTGAAACAGGGAGCGTTCAGCCCCAGCATTTT

clone_size: .
v_call: TRBV11-3
d_call: .
j_call: TRBJ1-1
cdr3_aa: CASSPGEGENTEAFF
cdr3_nt: TGTGCCAGCAGCCCTGGGGAGGGGGAAAACACTGAAGCTTTCTTT

clone_size: .
v_call: TRBV5-1
d_call: TRBD1
j_call: TRBJ2-4
cdr3_aa: CASSKTGGEDIQYF
cdr3_nt: TGCGCCAGCAGCAAGACAGGGGGGGAAGACATTCAGTACTTC

clone_size: .
v_call: TRBV7-8
d_call: TRBD1
j_call: TRBJ1-2
cdr3_aa: CASSLAGTVYGYTF
cdr3_nt: TGTGCCAGCAGCTTAGCCGGGACAGTCTATGGCTACACCTTC

clone_size: .
v_call: TRBV19
d_call: TRBD2
j_call: TRBJ2-7
cdr3_aa: CASSTSGAPKYREQYF
cdr3_nt: TGTGCCAGTAGTACAAGCGGGGCCCCCAAGTATCGGGAGCAGTACTTC

clone_size: many
v_call: TRBV6-5
d_call: .
j_call: TRBJ1-1
cdr3_aa: CASSYPPETFF
cdr3_nt: TGTGCCAGCAGCTACCCCCCAGAAACTTTCTTT

clone_size: few
v_call: TRBV28
d_call: .
j_call: TRBJ1-5
cdr3_aa: CASSLPGSNQPQHF
cdr3_nt: TGTGCCAGCAGTTTACCGGGTTCTAATCAGCCCCAGCATTTT

clone_size: .
v_call: TRBV6-5
d_call: TRBD2
j_call: TRBJ2-3
cdr3_aa: CASSYSGGASDTQYF
cdr3_nt: TGTGCCAGCAGTTATAGCGGGGGGGCGTCAGATACGCAGTATTTT

clone_size: .
v_call: TRBV19
d_call: .
j_call: TRBJ2-2
cdr3_aa: CASNVPGNTGELFF
cdr3_nt: TGTGCCAGCAACGTTCCGGGGAACACCGGGGAGCTGTTTTTT

clone_size: .
v_call: TRBV5-4
d_call: TRBD1
j_call: TRBJ2-2
cdr3_aa: CASSLSGTVNTGELFF
cdr3_nt: TGTGCCAGCAGCTTATCCGGGACAGTAAACACCGGGGAGCTGTTTTTT

clone_size: .
v_call: TRBV19
d_call: .
j_call: TRBJ1-2
cdr3_aa: CASSDSMQPSYGYTF
cdr3_nt: TGTGCCAGTAGCGATTCGATGCAACCGAGCTATGGCTACACCTTC

clone_size: .
v_call: TRBV28
d_call: TRBD2
j_call: TRBJ2-5
cdr3_aa: CASSLYSGGVQETQYF
cdr3_nt: TGTGCCAGCAGTTTATACAGCGGGGGGGTTCAAGAGACCCAGTACTTC

clone_size: .
v_call: TRBV28
d_call: TRBD1
j_call: TRBJ1-1
cdr3_aa: CASSFPGQVSEAFF
cdr3_nt: TGTGCCAGCAGTTTTCCGGGACAGGTCTCTGAAGCTTTCTTT

clone_size: once
v_call: TRBV2
d_call: .
j_call: TRBJ1-6
cdr3_aa: CASRTTYTDSPLHF
cdr3_nt: TGTGCCAGCAGGACGACCTATACAGACTCACCCCTCCACTTT

clone_size: .
v_call: TRBV30
d_call: TRBD1
j_call: TRBJ2-1
cdr3_aa: CAWRRTGVDNEQFF
cdr3_nt: TGTGCCTGGAGGCGGACAGGGGTCGACAATGAGCAGTTCTTC

clone_size: once
v_call: TRBV18
d_call: .
j_call: TRBJ1-1
cdr3_aa: CASAGVLETEAFF
cdr3_nt: TGTGCCAGCGCAGGGGTCCTGGAGACTGAAGCTTTCTTT

clone_size: .
v_call: TRBV5-4
d_call: TRBD1
j_call: TRBJ2-7
cdr3_aa: CASNRQGPSYEQYF
cdr3_nt: TGTGCCAGCAACAGACAGGGGCCCTCCTACGAGCAGTACTTC